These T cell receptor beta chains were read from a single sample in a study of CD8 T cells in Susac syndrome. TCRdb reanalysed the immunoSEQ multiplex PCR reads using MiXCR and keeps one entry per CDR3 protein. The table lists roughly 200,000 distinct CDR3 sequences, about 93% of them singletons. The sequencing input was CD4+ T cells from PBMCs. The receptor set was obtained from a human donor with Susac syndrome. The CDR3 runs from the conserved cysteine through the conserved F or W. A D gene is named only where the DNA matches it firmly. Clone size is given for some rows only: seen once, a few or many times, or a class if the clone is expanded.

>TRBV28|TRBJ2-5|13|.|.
CASSSLQLETQYF
TGTGCCAGCAGTTCCCTTCAACTGGAGACCCAGTACTTC
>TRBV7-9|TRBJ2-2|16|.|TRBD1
CAISAGTGTNTGELFF
TGTGCCATCTCGGCCGGGACAGGGACTAACACCGGGGAGCTGTTTTTT
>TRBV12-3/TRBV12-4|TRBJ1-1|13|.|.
CASSFDTNTEAFF
TGTGCCAGCAGTTTTGACACCAACACTGAAGCTTTCTTT
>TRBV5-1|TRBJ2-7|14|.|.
CASSPESSSYEQYF
TGCGCCAGCAGCCCGGAGTCCAGTTCCTACGAGCAGTACTTC
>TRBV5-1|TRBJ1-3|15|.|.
CASSPLQGGRNTIYF
TGCGCCAGCAGCCCCTTGCAGGGCGGAAGAAACACCATATATTTT
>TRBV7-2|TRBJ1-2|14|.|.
CASSLATGDYGYTF
TGTGCCAGCAGCTTAGCAACGGGGGACTATGGCTACACCTTC
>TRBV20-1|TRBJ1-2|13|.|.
CSARDQERGGYTF
TGCAGTGCTAGAGATCAGGAGCGTGGAGGCTACACCTTC
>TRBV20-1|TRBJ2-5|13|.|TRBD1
CSAPDRVGETQYF
TGCAGTGCGCCCGACAGGGTAGGGGAGACCCAGTACTTC
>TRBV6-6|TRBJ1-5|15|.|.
CASSYHPRDSQPQHF
TGTGCCAGCAGTTATCACCCTAGGGATTCTCAGCCCCAGCATTTT
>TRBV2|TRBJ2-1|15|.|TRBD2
CASRGTSGGTDEQFF
TGTGCCAGCAGGGGGACTAGCGGGGGGACCGATGAGCAGTTCTTC
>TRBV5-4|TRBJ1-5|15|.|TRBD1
CASSPGQGSGQPQHF
TGTGCCAGCAGCCCCGGACAGGGGTCAGGTCAGCCCCAGCATTTT
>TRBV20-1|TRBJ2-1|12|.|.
CAGRGSGNEQFF
TGCGCGGGGAGGGGGTCGGGCAATGAGCAGTTCTTC
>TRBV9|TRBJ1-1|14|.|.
CASSAGTVNTEAFF
TGTGCCAGCAGCGCCGGGACGGTGAACACTGAAGCTTTCTTT
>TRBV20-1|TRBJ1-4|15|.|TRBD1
CSAYTPGQGDEKLFF
TGCAGTGCTTATACTCCGGGACAGGGAGATGAAAAACTGTTTTTT
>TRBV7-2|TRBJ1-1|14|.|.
CASSPGTAEAEAFF
TGTGCCAGCAGCCCGGGGACCGCCGAGGCTGAAGCTTTCTTT
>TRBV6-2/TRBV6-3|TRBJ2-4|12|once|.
CASIDRKNIQYF
TGTGCCAGCATCGATAGGAAAAACATTCAGTACTTC
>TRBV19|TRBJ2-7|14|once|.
CATSWGLQSYEQYF
TGTGCCACTTCTTGGGGATTGCAGTCCTACGAGCAGTACTTC
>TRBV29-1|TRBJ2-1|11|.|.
CSALINNEQFF
TGCAGCGCCCTGATAAACAATGAGCAGTTCTTC
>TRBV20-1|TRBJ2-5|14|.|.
CSARKADSLQTQYF
TGCAGTGCTAGAAAGGCGGATAGCCTGCAGACCCAGTACTTC
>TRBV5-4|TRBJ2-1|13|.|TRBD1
CASSLDRGSEQFF
TGTGCCAGCAGCTTAGACAGGGGTAGCGAGCAGTTCTTC
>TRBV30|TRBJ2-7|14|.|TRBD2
CAWSGYSGMDEQYF
TGTGCCTGGAGTGGGTATAGCGGGATGGACGAGCAGTACTTC
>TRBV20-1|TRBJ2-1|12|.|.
CSAREDSIQQFF
TGCAGTGCTAGAGAGGACTCGATACAGCAGTTCTTC
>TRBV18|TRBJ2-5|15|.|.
CASSLQLGAGETQYF
TGTGCCAGCTCACTCCAACTCGGGGCGGGAGAGACCCAGTACTTC
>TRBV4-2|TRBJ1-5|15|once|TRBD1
CASSPDRGNNQPQHF
TGTGCCAGCAGCCCTGACAGGGGGAACAATCAGCCCCAGCATTTT
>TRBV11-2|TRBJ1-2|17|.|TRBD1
CASSLVGQGARYYGYTF
TGTGCCAGCAGCTTAGTAGGACAGGGAGCGCGTTACTATGGCTACACCTTC
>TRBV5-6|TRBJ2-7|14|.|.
CASSIGAGKYEQYF
TGTGCCAGCAGCATCGGGGCCGGGAAGTACGAGCAGTACTTC
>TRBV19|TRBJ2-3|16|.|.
CASSTGQTSSTDTQYF
TGTGCCAGTAGTACCGGACAGACTTCTAGCACAGATACGCAGTATTTT
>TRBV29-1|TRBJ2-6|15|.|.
CSVGQSYSGANVLTF
TGCAGCGTTGGACAGTCCTACTCTGGGGCCAACGTCCTGACTTTC
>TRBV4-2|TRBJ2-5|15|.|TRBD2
CASSQDSGRGETQYF
TGTGCCAGCAGCCAGGACAGCGGGAGGGGAGAGACCCAGTACTTC